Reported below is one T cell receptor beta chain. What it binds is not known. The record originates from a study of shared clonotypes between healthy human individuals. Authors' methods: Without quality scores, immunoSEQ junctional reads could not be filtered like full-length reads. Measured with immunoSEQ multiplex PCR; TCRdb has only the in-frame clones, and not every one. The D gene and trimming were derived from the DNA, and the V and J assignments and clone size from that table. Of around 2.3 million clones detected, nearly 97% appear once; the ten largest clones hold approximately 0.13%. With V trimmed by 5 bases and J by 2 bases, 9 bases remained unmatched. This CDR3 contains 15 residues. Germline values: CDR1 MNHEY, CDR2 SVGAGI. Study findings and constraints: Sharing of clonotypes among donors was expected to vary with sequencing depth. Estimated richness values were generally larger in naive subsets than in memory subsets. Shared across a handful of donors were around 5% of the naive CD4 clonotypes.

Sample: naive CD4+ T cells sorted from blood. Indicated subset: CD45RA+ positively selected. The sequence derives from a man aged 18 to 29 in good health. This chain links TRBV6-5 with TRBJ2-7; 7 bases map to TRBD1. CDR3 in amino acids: CASSKTGSTPYEQYF. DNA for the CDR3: TGTGCCAGCAGTAAGACAGGGTCGACCCCCTACGAGCAGTACTTC.